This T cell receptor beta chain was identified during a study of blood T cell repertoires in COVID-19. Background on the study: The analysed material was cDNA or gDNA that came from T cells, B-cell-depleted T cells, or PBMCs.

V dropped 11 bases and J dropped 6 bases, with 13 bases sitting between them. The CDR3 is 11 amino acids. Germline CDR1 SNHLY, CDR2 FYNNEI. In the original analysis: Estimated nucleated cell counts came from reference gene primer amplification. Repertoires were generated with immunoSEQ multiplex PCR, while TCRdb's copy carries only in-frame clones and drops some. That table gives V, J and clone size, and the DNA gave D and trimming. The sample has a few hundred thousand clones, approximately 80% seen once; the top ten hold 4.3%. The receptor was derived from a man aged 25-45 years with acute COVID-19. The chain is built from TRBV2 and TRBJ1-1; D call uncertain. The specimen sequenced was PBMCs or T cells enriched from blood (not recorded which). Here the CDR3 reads CAGQLFSEAFF. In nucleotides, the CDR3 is TGTGCCGGGCAGTTGTTCTCTGAAGCTTTCTTT. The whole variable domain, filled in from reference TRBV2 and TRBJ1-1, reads EPEVTQTPSHQVTQMGQEVILRCVPISNHLYFYWYRQILGQKVEFLVSFYNNEISEKSEIFDDQFSVERPDGSNFTLKIRSTKLEDSAMYFCAGQLFSEAFFGQGTRLTVV.